The rows below give T cell receptor beta chains drawn from one sample of a study of human T cells and chemical hapten exposure. TCRdb re-called the RACE reads through MiXCR, storing one row per CDR3 protein. The sample lists about 140,000 distinct CDR3 sequences, 12% occurring once. Specimen: whole blood, collected in connection with sensitization to the hapten diphenylcyclopropenone (DPC). These receptors all come from a woman between 45 and 65 years old with alopecia areata. Some clones in this sample may be carry-over from other donors' samples. Each CDR3 is given with its conserved first and last residue. Each record gives: V gene, D gene, clone size, J gene, CDR3 DNA, CDR3 protein. A D gene is named only where the DNA matches it firmly. Clone sizes are given selectively: once, few, many, or a class where the clone is expanded.

>TRBV11-2|TRBD2|many|TRBJ2-7
TGTGCCAGCAGCAACCTCGCCCGACTAGCGGTCTCCTACGAGCAGTACTTC
CASSNLARLAVSYEQYF
>TRBV7-8|TRBD2|NA|TRBJ2-7
TGTGCCAGCAGCTTAGGGACTAGCAGCCGCGGCGAGCAGTACTTC
CASSLGTSSRGEQYF
>TRBV21-1|NA|few|TRBJ2-7
TGTGCCAGCAGCAAAACCCCGACTAGCGGGCGTTCTAAAGAGCATTACGAGCAGTACTTC
CASSKTPTSGRSKEHYEQYF
>TRBV7-8|NA|NA|TRBJ2-5
TGTGCCAGCAGCTTAGCTCCGAGGGGGAACCAAGAGACCCAGTACTTC
CASSLAPRGNQETQYF
>TRBV11-2|TRBD1|few|TRBJ2-3
TGTGCCAGCAGCCACGGACAGGTCGCCGATACGCAGTATTTT
CASSHGQVADTQYF
>TRBV6-5|NA|many|TRBJ1-1
TGTGCCAGCGGACGGGGAGTGGCGAGCACTGAAGCTTTCTTT
CASGRGVASTEAFF
>TRBV21-1|NA|many|TRBJ2-7
TGTGCCAGCAGCAAAGGGGCGAGTCGCTACGAGCAGTACTTC
CASSKGASRYEQYF
>TRBV18|NA|NA|TRBJ1-1
TGTGCCAGCTCTCCGGGAATCACTGAAGCTTTCTTT
CASSPGITEAFF
>TRBV6-2/TRBV6-3|NA|many|TRBJ1-2
TGTGCCAGCAGTTACATACTGAACTATGGCTACACCTTC
CASSYILNYGYTF
>TRBV7-2|TRBD2|few|TRBJ2-6
TGTGCCAGCAGCTTCCCCCTAGCGGGTCTCTCTGGGGCCAACGTCCTGACTTTC
CASSFPLAGLSGANVLTF
>TRBV4-3|NA|NA|TRBJ2-1
TGCGCCAGCAGCCAAGATGGGGGCCGATACAATGAGCAGTTCTTC
CASSQDGGRYNEQFF
>TRBV29-1|NA|NA|TRBJ2-4
TGCAGCGTTGAGGTATGGCAGGAGGCCAAAAACATTCAGTACTTC
CSVEVWQEAKNIQYF
>TRBV7-9|NA|few|TRBJ2-7
TGTGCCAGCAGCCTAGCGCTGGATTACGAGCAGTACTTC
CASSLALDYEQYF
>TRBV12-3/TRBV12-4|TRBD1|many|TRBJ2-2
TGTGCCAGCAGTCCGGACAGGGCCAGAGGAACCGGGGAGCTGTTTTTT
CASSPDRARGTGELFF
>TRBV7-2|NA|NA|TRBJ2-5
TGTGCCAGCAGCCCGGGGAGGAAGGAAGAGACCCAGTACTTC
CASSPGRKEETQYF
>TRBV3-1|TRBD2|many|TRBJ2-1
TGTGCCAGCAGCCGGCGCACTAGCGGGTGGAGCTCCTACAATGAGCAGTTCTTC
CASSRRTSGWSSYNEQFF
>TRBV7-2|NA|NA|TRBJ1-2
TGTGCCAGCAGCCTGATTTCTGGGACGGGCGAAGGCTACACCTTC
CASSLISGTGEGYTF
>TRBV10-3|TRBD1|few|TRBJ2-1
TGTGCCATCAGTGAGTCGGGACAGGGGGGCAACAATGAGCAGTTCTTC
CAISESGQGGNNEQFF
>TRBV12-5|TRBD1|NA|TRBJ2-1
TGTGCTAGTGGTCTACAGGGGGGAGGTGAGCAGTTCTTC
CASGLQGGGEQFF
>TRBV6-2/TRBV6-3|TRBD2|few|TRBJ2-2
TGTGCCAGCAGTCTAACTAGCGTGCGTAACACCGGGGAGCTGTTTTTT
CASSLTSVRNTGELFF
>TRBV20-1|NA|NA|TRBJ1-4
TGCAGTGCTAGAGCCCCTATGACTGCTTCTAATGAAAAACTGTTTTTT
CSARAPMTASNEKLFF
>TRBV12-3/TRBV12-4|TRBD1|many|TRBJ2-7
TGTGCCAGCAGTCAGGGGGACAGCCAGTACGAGCAGTACTTC
CASSQGDSQYEQYF
>TRBV20-1|NA|NA|TRBJ2-5
TGCAGTGCTAGAACCCGGACGGCGGGAGAGACCCAGTACTTC
CSARTRTAGETQYF
>TRBV7-6|TRBD2|many|TRBJ2-7
TGTGCCAGCAGCCCAAGGACTAGCGGCTCCTACGAGCAGTACTTC
CASSPRTSGSYEQYF
>TRBV29-1|NA|many|TRBJ2-7
TGCAGCGTTGTCGGGCTAGGGACCTACGAGCAGTACTTC
CSVVGLGTYEQYF
>TRBV7-2|TRBD1|many|TRBJ1-6
TGTGCCAGCAGCCATGGGACAGGGAATTCACCCCTCCACTTT
CASSHGTGNSPLHF
>TRBV4-1|NA|NA|TRBJ1-4
TGCGCCAGCAGCCAAGTCCCGGGGGGCGGTAATGAAAAACTGTTTTTT
CASSQVPGGGNEKLFF
>TRBV7-9|NA|many|TRBJ1-1
TGTGCCAGCAGCCCGATTGTCACTGAAGCTTTCTTT
CASSPIVTEAFF
>TRBV10-2|NA|many|TRBJ2-7
TGCGCCAGCAGTGATACTATATACTACGAGCAGTACTTC
CASSDTIYYEQYF
>TRBV27|NA|few|TRBJ1-1
TGTGCCAACAAAGTTTATCTGAGGGTCATGAACACTGAAGCTTTCTTT
CANKVYLRVMNTEAFF
>TRBV12-3/TRBV12-4|TRBD2|NA|TRBJ2-1
TGTGCCAGCAGTTTAGGGACTAGCGGGAGAGATGAGCAGTTCTTC
CASSLGTSGRDEQFF
>TRBV29-1|NA|NA|TRBJ2-7
TGCAGCGTTAGGGTAGCGGCCGGGCAGTACTTC
CSVRVAAGQYF
>TRBV7-8|TRBD2|NA|TRBJ2-7
TGTGCCAGCAGCTTACCGGGACTATCTCACGAGCAGTACTTC
CASSLPGLSHEQYF
>TRBV3-1|TRBD2|NA|TRBJ2-7
TGTGCCAGCAGAAATCTAGCGGGCCGCTCCTACGAGCAGTACTTC
CASRNLAGRSYEQYF
>TRBV6-2/TRBV6-3|TRBD2|NA|TRBJ2-1
TGTGCCAGCGAGAGGGCCGGGACTAGCTTCGGTCGCGGCCACAATGAGCAGTTCTTC
CASERAGTSFGRGHNEQFF
>TRBV2|NA|few|TRBJ1-1
TGTGCCAGCAGCCAAAAGGGTACAGGGAGCACTGAAGCTTTCTTT
CASSQKGTGSTEAFF
>TRBV5-1|NA|many|TRBJ2-5
TGCGCCAGCAGCGTATCGGGGACACAAAAAGAGACCCAGTACTTC
CASSVSGTQKETQYF
>TRBV23-1|NA|NA|TRBJ1-1
TGCGCCAGCAGTCAATTACGGGAGAACACTGAAGCTTTCTTT
CASSQLRENTEAFF
>TRBV27|NA|few|TRBJ2-1
TGTGCCAGCGGGATATACAATGAGCAGTTCTTC
CASGIYNEQFF
>TRBV3-1|NA|NA|TRBJ2-1
TGTGCCAGCAGCGGGGCGTACAATGAGCAGTTCTTC
CASSGAYNEQFF
>TRBV7-9|NA|NA|TRBJ2-1
TGTGCCAGCAGCTCCCCCGAGGGGGACTCTTACAATGAGCAGTTCTTC
CASSSPEGDSYNEQFF
>TRBV4-3|NA|few|TRBJ2-1
TGCGCCAGCAGCAAGGGACTCAGGGATGAGCAGTTCTTC
CASSKGLRDEQFF
>TRBV7-9|TRBD2|NA|TRBJ2-3
TGTGCCAGTGTTAGGACTAGCGAAGTGGGGACGCAGTATTTT
CASVRTSEVGTQYF
>TRBV4-1|NA|few|TRBJ2-1
TGCGCCAGCAGCCAAGCGGCAGGGGTTGGGTATGAGCAGTTCTTC
CASSQAAGVGYEQFF